The entry that follows covers one T cell receptor (beta chain) sequence. Germline V lookup: CDR1 MNHEY, CDR2 SMNVEV (reference sequence). CDR3 length: 17 residues. V lost 2 bases and J lost 2; bases outside the gene matches: 8. Assay used: immunoSEQ multiplex PCR; TCRdb lists only in-frame clones, some missing. The sample lists tens of thousands of clones, 92% occurring once. This sample stems from a study of OX40 agonist ivuxolimab in advanced cancers. Whole-study context: From about 20 to 80 years was the age range, with a mean of around 56 years, and roughly 83% were male.

The chain carries TRBV27 and TRBJ2-7, with 11 bases matching TRBD2. This sample comprised CD4+ or CD8+ T cells sorted from blood, obtained in a trial of the OX40 agonist ivuxolimab. The TCR sequence derives from an adult with an advanced solid tumor such as melanoma, head and neck, liver or kidney cancer. The CDR3 DNA sequence: TGTGCCAGCAGTTTAAACCCCGGACTAGCGGGTGCCTACGAGCAGTACTTC. This translates into CASSLNPGLAGAYEQYF.